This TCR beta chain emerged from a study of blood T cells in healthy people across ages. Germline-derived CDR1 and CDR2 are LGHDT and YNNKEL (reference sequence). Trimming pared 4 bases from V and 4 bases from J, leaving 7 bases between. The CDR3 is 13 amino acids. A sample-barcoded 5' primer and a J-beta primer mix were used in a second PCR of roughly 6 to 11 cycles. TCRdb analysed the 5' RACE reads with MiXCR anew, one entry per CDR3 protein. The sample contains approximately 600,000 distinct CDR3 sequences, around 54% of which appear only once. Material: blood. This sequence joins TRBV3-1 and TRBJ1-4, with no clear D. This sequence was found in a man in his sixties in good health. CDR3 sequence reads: CASSLRLNEKLFF. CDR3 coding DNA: TGTGCCAGCAGCCTCCGGCTTAATGAAAAACTGTTTTTT.